The rows below give T cell receptor beta chains drawn from one sample of a study of Ad26.COV2.S vaccination and SARS-CoV-2 variants. Clones were read by immunoSEQ multiplex PCR, and TCRdb kept only the in-frame ones, dropping some. The sample contains 350,000 to 400,000 clones, roughly nine tenths of which appear only once. This specimen was peripheral blood, taken in a trial of Ad26.COV2.S vaccine versus placebo. The receptors come from a person between 18 and 65 years old who received the Ad26.COV2.S COVID-19 vaccine or a placebo. Each CDR3 is given with its conserved first and last residue.

>TRBJ2-3|TRBV11-2
CASSLVRGRDTQYF
>TRBJ2-3|TRBV27
CASSLVNSATDTQYF
>TRBJ2-6|TRBV18
CASSRNRGSGANVLTF
>TRBJ2-1|TRBV18
CASSPLRLAGTSRGNEQFF
>TRBJ2-5|TRBV30
CAWSIRVGETQYF
>TRBJ2-1|TRBV12-5
CASGFAGQSRAYNEQFF
>TRBJ1-2|TRBV7-9
CASSLTETGTRGYTF
>TRBJ2-5|TRBV3-1/TRBV3-2
CASSQEGTHQETQYF
>TRBJ1-2|TRBV24-1
CAVGGDSGGYTF
>TRBJ2-1|TRBV21-1
CASSEGNRGYEQFF
>TRBJ1-5|TRBV19
CASSPVGYREDQPQHF
>TRBJ2-2|TRBV25-1
CASSAPGTDNTGELFF
>TRBJ2-1|TRBV20-1
CSASSGETSYNEQFF
>TRBJ2-5|TRBV4-1
CASSQELAGEGETQYF
>TRBJ1-1|TRBV18
CASSPPPGGTEAFF
>TRBJ2-6|TRBV5-1
CASSLGVRGDSGANVLTF
>TRBJ2-7|TRBV4-1
CASSQEGGASYEQYF
>TRBJ2-7|TRBV5-4
CASSSGYEQYF
>TRBJ2-3|TRBV14
CASSQELSSRTQYF
>TRBJ1-2|TRBV19
CASSNSINYGYTF
>TRBJ2-7|TRBV19
CANSHRDSKYPYEQYF
>TRBJ1-5|TRBV10-3
CAISAGISNQPQHF
>TRBJ1-4|TRBV3-1/TRBV3-2
CASSQDGYEKLFF
>TRBJ1-6|TRBV10-2
CASRDRATNNSPLHF